This record covers a single T cell receptor (beta chain). Assay used: immunoSEQ multiplex PCR; TCRdb lists only in-frame clones, some missing. The sample carries about 73,000 clones, 85% to 90% recorded once. The record originates from a study of T cell changes during pregnancy in multiple sclerosis. The V and J ends lost 4 bases and 2 bases, in that order; junction bases with no gene match: 10. The CDR3 consists of 18 residues. CDR1 SGHDT and CDR2 YYEEEE come from the germline V gene. This material consisted of peripheral blood, taken after pregnancy. The rearrangement links TRBV5-6 to TRBJ2-3, with 13 bases that match TRBD2. The TCR sequence derives from a female donor in good health, enrolled as a control in a pregnancy study. CDR3 sequence: CASSATWTSGGFTDTQYF. The DNA for the CDR3 is TGTGCCAGCAGCGCCACCTGGACTAGCGGGGGCTTCACAGATACGCAGTATTTT.